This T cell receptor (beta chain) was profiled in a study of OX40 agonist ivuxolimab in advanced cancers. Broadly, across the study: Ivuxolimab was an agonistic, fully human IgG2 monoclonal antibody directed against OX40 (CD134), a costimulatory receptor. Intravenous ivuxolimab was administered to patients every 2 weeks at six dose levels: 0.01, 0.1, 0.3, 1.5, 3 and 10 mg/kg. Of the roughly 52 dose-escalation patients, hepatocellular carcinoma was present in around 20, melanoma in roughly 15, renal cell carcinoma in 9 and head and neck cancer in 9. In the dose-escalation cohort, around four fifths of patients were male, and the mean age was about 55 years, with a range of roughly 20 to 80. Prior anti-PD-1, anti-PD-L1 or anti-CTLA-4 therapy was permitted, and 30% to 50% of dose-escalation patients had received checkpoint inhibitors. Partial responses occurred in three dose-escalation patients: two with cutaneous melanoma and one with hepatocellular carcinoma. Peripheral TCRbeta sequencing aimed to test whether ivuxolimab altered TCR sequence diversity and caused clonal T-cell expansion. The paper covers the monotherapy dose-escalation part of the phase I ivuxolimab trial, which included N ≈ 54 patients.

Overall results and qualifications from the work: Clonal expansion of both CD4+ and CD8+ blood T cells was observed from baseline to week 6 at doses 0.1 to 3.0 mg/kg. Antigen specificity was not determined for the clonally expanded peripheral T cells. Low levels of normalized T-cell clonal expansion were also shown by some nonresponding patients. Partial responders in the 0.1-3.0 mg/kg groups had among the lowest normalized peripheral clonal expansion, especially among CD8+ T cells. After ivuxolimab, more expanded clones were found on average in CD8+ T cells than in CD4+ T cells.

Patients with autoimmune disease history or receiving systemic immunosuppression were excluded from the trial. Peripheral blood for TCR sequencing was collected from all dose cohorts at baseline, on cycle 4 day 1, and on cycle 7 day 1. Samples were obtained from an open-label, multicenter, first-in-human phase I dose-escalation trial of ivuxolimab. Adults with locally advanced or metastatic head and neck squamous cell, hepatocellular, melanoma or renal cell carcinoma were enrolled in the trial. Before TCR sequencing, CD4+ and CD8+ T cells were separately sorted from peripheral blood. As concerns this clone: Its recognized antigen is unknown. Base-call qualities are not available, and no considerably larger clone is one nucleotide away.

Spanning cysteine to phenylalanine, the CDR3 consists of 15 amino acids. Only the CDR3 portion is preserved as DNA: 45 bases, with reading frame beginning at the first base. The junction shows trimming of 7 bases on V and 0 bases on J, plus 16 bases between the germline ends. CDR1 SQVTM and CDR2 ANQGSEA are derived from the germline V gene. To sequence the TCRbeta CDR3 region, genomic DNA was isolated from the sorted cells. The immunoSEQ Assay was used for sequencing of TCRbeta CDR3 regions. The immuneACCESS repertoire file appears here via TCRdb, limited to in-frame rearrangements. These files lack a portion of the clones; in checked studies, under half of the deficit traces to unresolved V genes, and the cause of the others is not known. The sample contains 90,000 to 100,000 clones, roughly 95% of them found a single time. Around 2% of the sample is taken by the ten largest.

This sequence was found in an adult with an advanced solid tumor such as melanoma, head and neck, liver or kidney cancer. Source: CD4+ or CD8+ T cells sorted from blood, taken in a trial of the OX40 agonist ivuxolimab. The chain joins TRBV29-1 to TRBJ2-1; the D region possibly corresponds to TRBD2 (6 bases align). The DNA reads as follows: TGCAGCGCCCCGGGGGACGGCCCCTCCTACAATGAGCAGTTCTTC. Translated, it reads CSAPGDGPSYNEQFF.